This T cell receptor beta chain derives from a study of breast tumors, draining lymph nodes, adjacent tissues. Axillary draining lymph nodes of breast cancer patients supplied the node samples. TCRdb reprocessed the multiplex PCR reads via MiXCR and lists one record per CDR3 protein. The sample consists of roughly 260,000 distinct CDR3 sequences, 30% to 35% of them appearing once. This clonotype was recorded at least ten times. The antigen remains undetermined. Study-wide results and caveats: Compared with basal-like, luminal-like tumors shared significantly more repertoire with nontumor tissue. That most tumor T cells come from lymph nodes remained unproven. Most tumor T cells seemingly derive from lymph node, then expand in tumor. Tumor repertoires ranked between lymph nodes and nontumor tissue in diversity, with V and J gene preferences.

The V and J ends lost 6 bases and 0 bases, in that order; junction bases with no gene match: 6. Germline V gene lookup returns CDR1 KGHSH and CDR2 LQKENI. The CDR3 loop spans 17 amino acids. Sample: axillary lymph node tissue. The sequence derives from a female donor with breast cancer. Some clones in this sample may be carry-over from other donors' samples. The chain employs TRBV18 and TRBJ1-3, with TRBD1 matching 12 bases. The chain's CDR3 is CASSQGTGGISGNTIYF. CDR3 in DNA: TGTGCCAGCTCCCAAGGGACAGGGGGCATCTCTGGAAACACCATATATTTT.